Each of the 16 T cell receptor beta chains below was sequenced from the same sample in a study of blood T cell repertoires in COVID-19. Data came from immunoSEQ multiplex PCR; TCRdb stores just in-frame clones and leaves some out. The repertoire holds 150,000 to 200,000 clones, with 70% to 90% as singletons. The sequencing input was peripheral blood. The receptors derive from a man between 60 and 75 years old with acute or convalescent COVID-19.

V and J are TRBV30 and TRBJ1-1; D uncertain. Trimming shortened V by 3 bases and J by 1 base, and 18 bases separated the two germline ends. The V gene's germline CDR1 is GTSNPN and CDR2 SVGIG (reference sequence). The CDR3 has 16 amino acids. DNA of the CDR3: TGTGCCTGGAGGTTCAGAGGGAATGGGGAGAACACTGAAGCTTTCTTT. As protein: CAWRFRGNGENTEAFF.

CDR3 sequence (DNA): TGTGCCAGCAGCTGGCATCGGGACAGGGTAAATCAGCCCCAGCATTTT. It codes for CASSWHRDRVNQPQHF. The chain carries TRBV5-5 and TRBJ1-5, with 9 bases matching TRBD1. The length of the CDR3 is 16 residues. The V and J ends lost 3 bases and 4 bases, in that order; junction bases with no gene match: 8. CDR1 and CDR2 (germline): SGHKS, YYEKEE (reference sequence).

The chain combines TRBV5-1 with TRBJ1-1; maybe TRBD1 (6 bases). The CDR3 loop spans 14 amino acids. Germline V gene sequence: CDR1 SGHRS, CDR2 YFSETQ. V was pared by 4 bases and J by 2 bases, with 12 bases between. Written as DNA, the CDR3 is TGCGCCAGCAGCACTGGACAGATAAACACTGAAGCTTTCTTT. Translated: CASSTGQINTEAFF.

The genes are TRBV5-6 and TRBJ1-2; D not resolved. V lost 0 bases to trimming and J lost 7 bases, with 10 bases between them. CDR1 SGHDT and CDR2 YYEEEE come from the germline V gene. This CDR3 is 13 amino acids long. CDR3 sequence (DNA): TGTGCCAGCAGCTTGGTAGGGAGGACTGGCTACACCTTC. It specifies CASSLVGRTGYTF.

The rearrangement uses TRBV29-1 and TRBJ2-7, with no clear D. Trimming removed 4 bases at V and 2 bases at J, with 9 bases between. The CDR3 runs 12 residues. CDR1 and CDR2 from the germline V gene are SQVTM and ANQGSEA. CDR3 sequence: CSVGERTYEQYF. In nucleotides, the CDR3 is TGCAGCGTTGGAGAGAGGACCTACGAGCAGTACTTC.

The chain has TRBV19 and TRBJ1-5; 11 nucleotides align to TRBD1. V was clipped by 7 bases and J by 6 bases; unmatched bases: 11. CDR1 and CDR2 (germline): LNHDA, SQIVND (reference sequence). The CDR3 consists of 16 residues. CDR3 DNA: TGTGCCAGTACCAGACGGGACAGGGGGTCCCTTCAGCCCCAGCATTTT. Translating gives CASTRRDRGSLQPQHF.

V and J are TRBV7-2 and TRBJ2-3; a weak D match, TRBD2 (7 bases). The CDR3 is 18 amino acids. Per germline, CDR1 SGHTA and CDR2 FQGNSA. The V end lost 6 bases, the J end lost 3 bases, and 25 bases lay between the germline ends. CDR3 protein: CASSKREPLRGATDTQYF. The DNA for the CDR3 is TGTGCCAGCAGTAAGAGGGAACCCCTTCGGGGGGCTACAGATACGCAGTATTTT.

A single count supports this clone. The chain is built from TRBV7-9 and TRBJ1-1; 7 nucleotides agree with TRBD1. The CDR3 totals 13 residues. V gave up 5 bases and J gave up 3 bases; unmatched junction bases: 3. Germline CDR1 and CDR2: SEHNR and FQNEAQ (reference sequence). The CDR3 DNA reads as TGTGCCAGCAGCCGACAGGGATACACTGAAGCTTTCTTT. Amino acid sequence: CASSRQGYTEAFF.

Only one count was recorded for this clone. The rearrangement uses TRBV30 and TRBJ1-6; D is perhaps TRBD1 (5 bases). The CDR3 covers 14 residues. The germline CDR1 and CDR2 sequences are GTSNPN and SVGIG (reference sequence). The V gene lost 2 bases and the J gene lost 10 bases, with 15 bases spanning the gap. For the CDR3, the DNA is TGTGCCTGGAGTTCGGACATCTACGGATCACCCCTCCACTTT. Encoded protein: CAWSSDIYGSPLHF.

V gene TRBV15 combines with J gene TRBJ1-5; tentatively, D is TRBD1 (6 bases). V was clipped by 0 bases and J by 9 bases, with 15 bases between them. Germline loops: CDR1 LNHNV, CDR2 YYDKDF (reference sequence). The CDR3 contains 15 residues. CDR3 residues: CATSRDKAGARPQHF. DNA for the CDR3: TGTGCCACCAGCAGAGATAAGGCGGGGGCGCGGCCCCAGCATTTT.

This clone was seen just once. V is TRBV7-2 and J is TRBJ2-3; D is unresolved. Per germline, CDR1 SGHTA and CDR2 FQGNSA. CDR3 length equals 16 residues. V lost 3 bases, J lost 0 bases, and 13 bases lay in between. CDR3 DNA sequence: TGTGCCAGCAGCTTCCTTAGCCTGATCAGCACAGATACGCAGTATTTT. This gives the protein CASSFLSLISTDTQYF.

V usage is TRBV30 and J usage is TRBJ1-1; 7 bases match TRBD1. The trim removed 6 bases at V and 8 bases at J, leaving 15 bases unmatched. This CDR3 contains 14 residues. Per germline, CDR1 GTSNPN and CDR2 SVGIG (reference sequence). CDR3 sequence (DNA): TGTGCCTGTAAGACAGGGTCTCAGCGTCGAGAAGCTTTCTTT. Its protein product is CACKTGSQRREAFF.

The chain couples TRBV10-2 to TRBJ1-1, with 8 bases that match TRBD1. Trimming took 6 bases from V and 0 from J; bases not matched to a gene: 0. The CDR3 covers 13 residues. Germline assignment: CDR1 WSHSY and CDR2 SAAADI. CDR3 nucleotide sequence: TGCGCCAGCAGGGACAGGGTGAACACTGAAGCTTTCTTT. This encodes CASRDRVNTEAFF.

The chain's CDR3 is CSASRDRDLSYEQYF. The CDR3 bases are TGCAGTGCTAGTAGAGACAGGGACCTCTCCTACGAGCAGTACTTC. The chain joins TRBV20-1 to TRBJ2-7; 7 bases are a match to TRBD1. The CDR3 totals 15 residues. V dropped 3 bases and J dropped 0; count of bases not matched to a gene: 8. Germline V gene lookup returns CDR1 DFQATT and CDR2 SNEGSKA (reference sequence).

The chain is built from TRBV7-2 and TRBJ1-6, with TRBD1 matching 9 bases. Germline V gives CDR1 SGHTA, CDR2 FQGNSA. J gave up 3 bases and V 5 bases, and 8 bases lay outside the gene matches. CDR3 length: 17 amino acids. The CDR3 sequence: CASSRSNRGLYNSPLHF. Here the CDR3 DNA reads TGTGCCAGCAGCCGGAGCAACAGGGGGCTCTATAATTCACCCCTCCACTTT.

This CDR3 reads CASSMGQVSNTEAFF. The DNA for the CDR3 is TGTGCCAGTAGTATGGGACAGGTTTCGAACACTGAAGCTTTCTTT. The genes are TRBV19 and TRBJ1-1; 8 bases agree with TRBD1. Unmatched junction bases numbered 4, after V lost 3 bases and J lost 1 base. This CDR3 comprises 15 residues. Germline V gene sequence: CDR1 LNHDA, CDR2 SQIVND (reference sequence).